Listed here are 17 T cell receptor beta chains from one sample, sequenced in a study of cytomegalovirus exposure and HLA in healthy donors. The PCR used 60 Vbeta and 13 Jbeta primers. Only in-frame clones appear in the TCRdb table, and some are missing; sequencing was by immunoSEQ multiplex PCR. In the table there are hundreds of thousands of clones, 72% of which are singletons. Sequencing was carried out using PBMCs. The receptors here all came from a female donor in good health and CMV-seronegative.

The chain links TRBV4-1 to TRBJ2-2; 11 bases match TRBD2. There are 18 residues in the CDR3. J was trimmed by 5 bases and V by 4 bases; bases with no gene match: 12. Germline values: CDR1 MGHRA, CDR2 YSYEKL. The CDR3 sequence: CASSPGGPSGRLTGELFF. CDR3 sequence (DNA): TGCGCCAGCAGCCCCGGTGGTCCTAGCGGGAGGTTGACCGGGGAGCTGTTTTTT.

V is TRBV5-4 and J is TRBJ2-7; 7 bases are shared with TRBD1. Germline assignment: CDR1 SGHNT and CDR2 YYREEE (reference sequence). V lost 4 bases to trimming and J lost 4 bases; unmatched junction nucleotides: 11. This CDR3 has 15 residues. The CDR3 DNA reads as TGTGCCAGCAGCACTCCGGGACAGACCTTATACGAGCAGTACTTC. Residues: CASSTPGQTLYEQYF.

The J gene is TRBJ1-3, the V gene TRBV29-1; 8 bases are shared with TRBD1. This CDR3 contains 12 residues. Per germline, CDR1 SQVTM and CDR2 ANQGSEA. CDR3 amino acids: CSHRGDGNTIYF. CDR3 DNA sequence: TGCAGTCACAGGGGGGACGGAAACACCATATATTTT.

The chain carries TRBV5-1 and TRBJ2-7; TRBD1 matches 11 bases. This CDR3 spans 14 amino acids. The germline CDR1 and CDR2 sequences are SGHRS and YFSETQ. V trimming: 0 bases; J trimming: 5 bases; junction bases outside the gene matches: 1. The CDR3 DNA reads TGCGCCAGCAGCTTGGGGGACAGGGGGAACGAGCAGTACTTC. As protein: CASSLGDRGNEQYF.

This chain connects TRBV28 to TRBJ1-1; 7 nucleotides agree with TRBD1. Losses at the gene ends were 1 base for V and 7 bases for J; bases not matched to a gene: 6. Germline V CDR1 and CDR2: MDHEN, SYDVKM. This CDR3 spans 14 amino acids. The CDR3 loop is CASSLSDRTGEAFF. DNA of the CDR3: TGTGCCAGCAGTTTATCGGACAGGACGGGTGAAGCTTTCTTT.

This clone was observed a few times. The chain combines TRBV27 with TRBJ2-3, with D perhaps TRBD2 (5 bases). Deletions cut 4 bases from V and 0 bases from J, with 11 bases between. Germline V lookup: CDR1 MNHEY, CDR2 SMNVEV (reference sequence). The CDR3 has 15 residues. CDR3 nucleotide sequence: TGTGCCAGCAGTTCCCCCCGCGGGAGCACAGATACGCAGTATTTT. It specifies CASSSPRGSTDTQYF.

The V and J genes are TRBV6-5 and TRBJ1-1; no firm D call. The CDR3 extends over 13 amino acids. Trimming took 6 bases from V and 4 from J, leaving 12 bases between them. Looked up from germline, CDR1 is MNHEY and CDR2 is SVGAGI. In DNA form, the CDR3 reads TGTGCCAGCAGCCGCGGGTGTTGCACTGAAGCTTTCTTT. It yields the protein CASSRGCCTEAFF.

CDR3 region: CASSPAPGTDYGYEQYF. The CDR3 DNA reads TGTGCCAGCAGCCCCGCCCCGGGGACTGATTATGGGTACGAGCAGTACTTC. This chain joins TRBV7-9 and TRBJ2-7; perhaps TRBD2 as D (6 bases). CDR3 length: 17 amino acids. The germline gives CDR1 SEHNR, CDR2 FQNEAQ (reference sequence). The V gene lost 5 bases and the J gene lost 4 bases, with 24 bases spanning the gap.

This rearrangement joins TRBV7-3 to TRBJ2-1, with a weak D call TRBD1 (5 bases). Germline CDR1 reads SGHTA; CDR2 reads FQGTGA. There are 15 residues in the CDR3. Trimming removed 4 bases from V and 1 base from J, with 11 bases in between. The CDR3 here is CASSSPTDSYNEQFF. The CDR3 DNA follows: TGTGCCAGCAGCTCCCCGACAGATTCCTACAATGAGCAGTTCTTC. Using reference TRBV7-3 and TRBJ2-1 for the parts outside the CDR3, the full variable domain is GAGVSQTPSNKVTEKGKYVELRCDPISGHTALYWYRQSLGQGPEFLIYFQGTGAADDSGLPNDRFFAVRPEGSVSTLKIQRTERGDSAVYLCASSSPTDSYNEQFFGPGTRLTVL.

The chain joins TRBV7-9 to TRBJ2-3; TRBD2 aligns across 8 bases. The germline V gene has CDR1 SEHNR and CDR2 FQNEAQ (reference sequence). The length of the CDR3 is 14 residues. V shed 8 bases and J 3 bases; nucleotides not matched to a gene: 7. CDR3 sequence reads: CASRQRERTDTQYF. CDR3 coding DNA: TGTGCCAGCCGCCAGCGGGAGAGGACAGATACGCAGTATTTT.

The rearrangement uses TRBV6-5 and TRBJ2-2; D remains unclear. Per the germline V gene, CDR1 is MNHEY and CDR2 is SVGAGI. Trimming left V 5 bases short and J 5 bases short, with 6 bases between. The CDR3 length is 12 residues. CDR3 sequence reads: CASSPVTGELFF. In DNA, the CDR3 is TGTGCCAGCAGTCCCGTGACCGGGGAGCTGTTTTTT.

The CDR3 DNA follows: TGCGCCAGCAGCTTCGGGACTAGCGGATTTTCACAAGAGACCCAGTACTTC. It specifies CASSFGTSGFSQETQYF. The chain recombines TRBV5-1 with TRBJ2-5; 11 bases align to TRBD2. CDR3 length: 17 amino acids. The V segment lost 2 bases and the J segment 2 bases; nucleotides outside the gene matches: 8. Germline values: CDR1 SGHRS, CDR2 YFSETQ. The full variable domain, its missing parts supplied by reference TRBV5-1 and TRBJ2-5, is KAGVTQTPRYLIKTRGQQVTLSCSPISGHRSVSWYQQTPGQGLQFLFEYFSETQRNKGNFPGRFSGRQFSNSRSEMNVSTLELGDSALYLCASSFGTSGFSQETQYFGPGTRLLVL.

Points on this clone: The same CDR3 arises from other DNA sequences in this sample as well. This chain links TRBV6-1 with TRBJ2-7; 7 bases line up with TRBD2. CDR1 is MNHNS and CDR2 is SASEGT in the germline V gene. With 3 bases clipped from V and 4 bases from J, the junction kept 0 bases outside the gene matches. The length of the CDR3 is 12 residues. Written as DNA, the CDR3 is TGTGCCAGCAGTGAGGGAGGGTACGAGCAGTACTTC. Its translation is CASSEGGYEQYF.

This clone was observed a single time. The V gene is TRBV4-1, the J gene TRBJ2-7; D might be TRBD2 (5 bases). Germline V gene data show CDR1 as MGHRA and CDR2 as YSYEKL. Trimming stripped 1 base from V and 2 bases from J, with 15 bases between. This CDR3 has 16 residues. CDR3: CASSQAIGGSAYEQYF. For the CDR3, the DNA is TGCGCCAGCAGCCAAGCCATCGGAGGATCTGCCTACGAGCAGTACTTC.

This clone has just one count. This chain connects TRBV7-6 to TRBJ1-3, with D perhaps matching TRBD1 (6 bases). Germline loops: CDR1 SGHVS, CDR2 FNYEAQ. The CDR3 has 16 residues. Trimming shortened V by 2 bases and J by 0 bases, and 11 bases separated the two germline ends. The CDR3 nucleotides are TGTGCCAGCAGCTTAAAAGGACAGCTCTCTGGAAACACCATATATTTT. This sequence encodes CASSLKGQLSGNTIYF. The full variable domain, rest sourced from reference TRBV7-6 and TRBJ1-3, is GAGVSQSPRYKVTKRGQDVALRCDPISGHVSLYWYRQALGQGPEFLTYFNYEAQQDKSGLPNDRFSAERPEGSISTLTIQRTEQRDSAMYRCASSLKGQLSGNTIYFGEGSWLTVV.

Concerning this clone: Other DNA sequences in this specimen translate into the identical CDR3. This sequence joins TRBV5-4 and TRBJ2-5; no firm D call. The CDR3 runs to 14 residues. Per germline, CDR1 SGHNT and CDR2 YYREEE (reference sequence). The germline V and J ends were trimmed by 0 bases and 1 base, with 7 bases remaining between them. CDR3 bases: TGTGCCAGCAGCTTGGATACTACCCAAGAGACCCAGTACTTC. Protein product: CASSLDTTQETQYF.

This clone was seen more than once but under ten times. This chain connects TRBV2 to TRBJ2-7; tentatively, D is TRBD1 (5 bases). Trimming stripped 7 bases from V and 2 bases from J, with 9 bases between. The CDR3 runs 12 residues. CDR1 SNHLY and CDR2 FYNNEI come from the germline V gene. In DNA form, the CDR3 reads TGTGCCAGCACAGGCAGGGCCTACGAGCAGTACTTC. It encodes CASTGRAYEQYF.